The 5 T cell receptor beta chains in this list originate from one sample, sequenced in a study of beta chain features in type 1 diabetes (dated by TCRdb to the late 2010s). Results and caveats for the whole study, not just this receptor: A moderate but significant shortening of TCRB CDR3 length was observed in type 1 diabetes patients in all four CD4+ subsets.

Antigens for these TCRs are unknown. Library method: the immunoSEQ multiplex PCR assay. The High Capacity cDNA Reverse Transcription Kit was used to reverse transcribe all of the isolated RNA, meaning that expressed TCRB transcripts were what got sequenced. The clones in this table, taken by TCRdb from immuneACCESS, are in-frame only. Not every clone is retained; where verified, under half of the shortfall comes from an unresolved V gene, and the cause of the rest is unknown. This sample comprises hundreds of thousands of clones, 14% of them detected only once. Approximately 0.015% of the sample lies in the top ten. The material sequenced was naive CD4+ T cells from blood. The cell subset or site label, as the study defines it: true naive CD4+ T cells. The receptors were gathered from a man aged 25 to 40 with type 1 diabetes.

This clone was seen a handful of times. The genes are TRBV29-1 and TRBJ1-3; TRBD1 matches 8 bases. The germline V gene has CDR1 SQVTM and CDR2 ANQGSEA. Germline trimming cut 7 bases from V and 0 bases from J; bases unmatched to any gene: 5. This CDR3 has 14 residues. The CDR3 nucleotides read TGCAGCGGAACAGGGGGTGACTCTGGAAACACCATATATTTT. This translates into CSGTGGDSGNTIYF.

This clone has just a few counts. V gene TRBV5-1 combines with J gene TRBJ1-2; no definite D call. Germline loops: CDR1 SGHRS, CDR2 YFSETQ. The length of the CDR3 is 15 residues. Trimming removed 1 base at V and 8 bases at J, with 18 bases between. The chain's CDR3 is CASSLLSEAPLGYTF. Written as DNA, the CDR3 is TGCGCCAGCAGCTTGCTCTCCGAGGCGCCGTTAGGCTACACCTTC.

Only a few counts were recorded for this clone. The chain joins TRBV29-1 to TRBJ1-4; a possible D gene is TRBD1 (6 bases). The CDR3 is 13 amino acids. Germline V lookup: CDR1 SQVTM, CDR2 ANQGSEA. Deletions cut 6 bases from V and 6 bases from J, with 14 bases between. CDR3 amino acids: CSVKTGRDEKLFF. CDR3 DNA sequence: TGCAGCGTGAAGACAGGCCGGGATGAAAAACTGTTTTTT.

The gene calls are TRBV5-1 and TRBJ2-7; maybe TRBD2 (5 bases). This CDR3 is built from 14 residues. CDR1 and CDR2 (germline): SGHRS, YFSETQ. V was shortened by 5 bases and J by 4 bases, with 16 bases between the two germline ends. CDR3 DNA: TGCGCCAGCAGTCGGATCGGACTCAATTACGAGCAGTACTTC. This sequence encodes CASSRIGLNYEQYF. The full variable domain, with the rest looked up from reference TRBV5-1 and TRBJ2-7, is KAGVTQTPRYLIKTRGQQVTLSCSPISGHRSVSWYQQTPGQGLQFLFEYFSETQRNKGNFPGRFSGRQFSNSRSEMNVSTLELGDSALYLCASSRIGLNYEQYFGPGTRLTVT.

The V and J genes are TRBV19 and TRBJ1-1; 7 bases fit TRBD1. J gave up 6 bases and V 7 bases, and 8 bases lay outside the gene matches. The CDR3 extends over 13 amino acids. From germline, CDR1 is LNHDA and CDR2 SQIVND (reference sequence). CDR3 coding DNA: TGTGCCAGTAACACTAGGGACAGACCTGAAGCTTTCTTT. This sequence encodes CASNTRDRPEAFF.